A single sample gave rise to the 32 T cell receptor beta chains below, sequenced in a study of shared clonotypes between healthy human individuals. CD45RO-negative, CCR7-selected cells formed the naive CD8 fraction, which excluded terminally differentiated effector memory CD45RA+ cells. Profiling relied on immunoSEQ multiplex PCR, and the TCRdb table lists in-frame clones only, not all of them. The sample carries more than 2 million clones, approximately 95% recorded once. The material sequenced was naive CD8+ T cells sorted from blood. Receptor source: a man between 18 and 35 years old in good health.

This chain connects TRBV28 to TRBJ1-1; D perhaps matches TRBD1 (5 bases). The V end was cut by 3 bases, the J end by 1 base, with 9 bases between. The CDR3 extends over 14 amino acids. The V gene's germline CDR1 is MDHEN and CDR2 SYDVKM. The CDR3 sequence is CASSLEGRNTEAFF. Written as DNA, the CDR3 is TGTGCCAGCAGTTTGGAGGGGAGGAACACTGAAGCTTTCTTT. Full variable domain (missing parts from reference TRBV28 and TRBJ1-1): DVKVTQSSRYLVKRTGEKVFLECVQDMDHENMFWYRQDPGLGLRLIYFSYDVKMKEKGDIPEGYSVSREKKERFSLILESASTNQTSMYLCASSLEGRNTEAFFGQGTRLTVV.

This chain connects TRBV9 to TRBJ2-3; 7 nucleotides line up with TRBD2. Germline V lookup: CDR1 SGDLS, CDR2 YYNGEE. V lost 0 bases and J lost 2; bases outside the gene matches: 6. The CDR3 loop spans 16 amino acids. The CDR3 loop is CASSVVSGELTDTQYF. The CDR3, as DNA: TGTGCCAGCAGCGTAGTGAGCGGGGAGCTCACAGATACGCAGTATTTT.

The V call is TRBV11-2, the J call TRBJ2-1; 7 nucleotides match TRBD1. V shed 0 bases and J 5 bases; nucleotides not matched to a gene: 7. In germline, CDR1 is SGHAT, CDR2 FQNNGV. CDR3 length: 16 amino acids. The CDR3 reads CASSLDSTGEDNEQFF. CDR3 DNA: TGTGCCAGCAGCTTAGATTCTACAGGGGAAGACAATGAGCAGTTCTTC.

This clone was observed a single time. The chain uses TRBV2 and TRBJ2-5, with 10 bases identical to TRBD1. The CDR3 has 14 amino acids. J was trimmed by 3 bases and V by 6 bases; bases with no gene match: 4. CDR1 is SNHLY, CDR2 FYNNEI, per germline. CDR3 sequence reads: CASRRDRGKETQYF. The CDR3 DNA reads as TGTGCCAGCAGGCGGGACAGGGGAAAAGAGACCCAGTACTTC.

Notes on this clone: Other DNA sequences of this sample code for an identical CDR3. The chain employs TRBV13 and TRBJ2-7; no clear D. V was pared by 0 bases and J by 3 bases, with 6 bases between. The V gene's germline CDR1 is PRHDT and CDR2 FYEKMQ (reference sequence). This CDR3 spans 13 amino acids. The CDR3 coding sequence is TGTGCCAGCAGCTTAGGACGGAGCTACGAGCAGTACTTC. Encoded protein: CASSLGRSYEQYF.

The chain joins TRBV7-2 to TRBJ1-2, with 10 bases fitting TRBD1. Unmatched junction bases numbered 7, after V lost 5 bases and J lost 4 bases. The CDR3 is 15 residues long. Germline CDR1 is SGHTA and CDR2 is FQGNSA. The CDR3, as DNA: TGTGCCAGCAGCGTAACCGGGACAGGGGCCTATGGCTACACCTTC. Translated: CASSVTGTGAYGYTF.

The rearrangement links TRBV7-9 to TRBJ1-5; tentative D call: TRBD1 (5 bases). Trimming cost V 3 bases and J 4 bases, with 16 bases left between them. The CDR3 sequence is 16 residues long. Per germline, CDR1 SEHNR and CDR2 FQNEAQ (reference sequence). CDR3 sequence: CASSFYNGRGNQPQHF. CDR3 nucleotide sequence: TGTGCCAGCAGCTTTTACAACGGAAGGGGAAATCAGCCCCAGCATTTT.

The chain employs TRBV9 and TRBJ1-6; TRBD1 agrees at 7 bases. The CDR3 is 14 residues long. Germline CDR1 reads SGDLS; CDR2 reads YYNGEE. The V and J ends lost 0 bases and 8 bases, in that order; junction bases with no gene match: 2. The CDR3 region is CASSVGTGDSPLHF. As DNA, the CDR3 is TGTGCCAGCAGCGTAGGAACAGGGGATTCACCCCTCCACTTT.

The rearrangement joins TRBV25-1 to TRBJ2-1; 10 bases agree with TRBD2. The CDR3 runs to 14 residues. Looked up from germline, CDR1 is MGHDK and CDR2 is SYGVNS. V dropped 5 bases and J dropped 5; count of bases not matched to a gene: 3. CDR3 bases: TGTGCCAGCAGTTTAGCGGGGGGAAACAATGAGCAGTTCTTC. Protein product: CASSLAGGNNEQFF.

V usage is TRBV14 and J usage is TRBJ1-1; 7 bases map to TRBD1. After removal of 0 bases from V and 0 bases from J, the junction contained 4 bases not matched to a gene. Germline values: CDR1 SGHDN, CDR2 FVKESK. The CDR3 is made up of 16 amino acids. The CDR3 nucleotides read TGTGCCAGCAGCCAAGATCCACAGGGGCTGAACACTGAAGCTTTCTTT. Translation: CASSQDPQGLNTEAFF.

The rearrangement joins TRBV27 to TRBJ1-6; 8 nucleotides line up with TRBD1. In germline, CDR1 is MNHEY, CDR2 SMNVEV (reference sequence). With V trimmed by 5 bases and J by 1 base, 4 bases remained unmatched. This CDR3 is built from 16 residues. The CDR3 sequence: CASSPQGVSYNSPLHF. The CDR3 nucleotides are TGTGCCAGCAGTCCACAGGGGGTGTCCTATAATTCACCCCTCCACTTT.

The chain recombines TRBV11-2 with TRBJ2-1; TRBD2 matches at 7 bases. With V trimmed by 5 bases and J by 9 bases, 16 bases remained unmatched. The CDR3 covers 16 residues. The germline V gene has CDR1 SGHAT and CDR2 FQNNGV. CDR3 residues: CASSPWGREMGTEQFF. DNA of the CDR3: TGTGCCAGCAGCCCTTGGGGGAGGGAGATGGGAACTGAGCAGTTCTTC.

Written as DNA, the CDR3 is TGCGCCAGCAGTGAAGGTCAGGGAATTACCACCTACGAGCAGTACTTC. Amino acids: CASSEGQGITTYEQYF. This chain joins TRBV10-2 and TRBJ2-7, with D perhaps matching TRBD1 (5 bases). In germline, CDR1 is WSHSY, CDR2 SAAADI. The CDR3 extends over 16 amino acids. The germline V and J ends were trimmed by 3 bases and 2 bases, with 17 bases remaining between them.

The chain couples TRBV6-5 to TRBJ1-6; D is undetermined. CDR1 MNHEY and CDR2 SVGAGI come from the germline V gene. This CDR3 is 14 amino acids long. Deletions cut 0 bases from V and 9 bases from J, with 9 bases between. The CDR3 nucleotides read TGTGCCAGCAGTTACTCGACGGGTTCTTCACCCCTCCACTTT. It translates to CASSYSTGSSPLHF.

The V and J genes are TRBV5-4 and TRBJ1-4; D unresolved. Deletions cut 3 bases from V and 6 bases from J, with 12 bases between. The length of the CDR3 is 14 residues. From germline, CDR1 is SGHNT and CDR2 YYREEE (reference sequence). DNA of the CDR3: TGTGCCAGCAGCTCCCCAGGTTGGGATGAAAAACTGTTTTTT. Translated, it gives CASSSPGWDEKLFF.

On this clone itself: The sample has other DNA sequences that encode this CDR3 too. The chain has TRBV4-1 and TRBJ2-7, with D possibly called TRBD1 or TRBD2 (5 bases each). V gave up 3 bases and J gave up 3 bases, with 9 bases separating them. The CDR3 loop spans 13 amino acids. CDR1 and CDR2 (germline): MGHRA, YSYEKL. The CDR3 region has the DNA TGCGCCAGCAGCCAGGGGGTGGGCTACGAGCAGTACTTC. Protein sequence: CASSQGVGYEQYF.

This sequence joins TRBV9 and TRBJ2-3; 8 bases fit TRBD1. Germline V lookup: CDR1 SGDLS, CDR2 YYNGEE. The CDR3 consists of 16 residues. With V trimmed by 1 base and J by 3 bases, 7 bases remained unmatched. The CDR3 coding sequence is TGTGCCAGCAGCGTATTTAATGGACAGGGAACAGATACGCAGTATTTT. Translated, it gives CASSVFNGQGTDTQYF.

As concerns this clone: At the DNA level, this CDR3 is encoded by other sequences in the same sample as well. V gene TRBV5-1 combines with J gene TRBJ2-7; D is ambiguous. The CDR3 loop spans 12 amino acids. V was cut by 0 bases and J by 5 bases, with 6 bases left in between. In germline, CDR1 is SGHRS, CDR2 YFSETQ. In nucleotides, the CDR3 is TGCGCCAGCAGCTTGGCCCGGAACGAGCAGTACTTC. Protein sequence: CASSLARNEQYF.

The chain couples TRBV6-5 to TRBJ2-5, with D perhaps TRBD1 or TRBD2 (6 bases each). The CDR3 sequence is 15 residues long. Germline V lookup: CDR1 MNHEY, CDR2 SVGAGI. V was shortened by 6 bases and J by 5 bases, with 19 bases between the two germline ends. The CDR3 sequence is CASSHTPGAGETQYF. The CDR3 region has the DNA TGTGCCAGCAGCCACACACCGGGGGCAGGGGAGACCCAGTACTTC.

The V gene is TRBV19, the J gene TRBJ2-7; D may be TRBD1 (7 bases). The CDR3 covers 15 residues. V was pared by 3 bases and J by 2 bases, with 14 bases between. Germline CDR1 is LNHDA and CDR2 is SQIVND (reference sequence). CDR3 coding DNA: TGTGCCAGTAGTATTTCAGGGGGGAATCCCTACGAGCAGTACTTC. This gives the protein CASSISGGNPYEQYF.

The chain links TRBV27 to TRBJ2-3; tentatively, D is TRBD2 (5 bases). The germline V and J ends were trimmed by 4 bases and 6 bases, with 11 bases remaining between them. The CDR3 consists of 13 residues. Germline lookup yields CDR1 MNHEY and CDR2 SMNVEV (reference sequence). CDR3 sequence reads: CASSSGIGDTQYF. The CDR3 DNA follows: TGTGCCAGCAGTTCGGGGATCGGGGATACGCAGTATTTT.

This sequence joins TRBV13 and TRBJ2-7; 7 bases match TRBD1. V dropped 7 bases and J dropped 5; count of bases not matched to a gene: 11. This CDR3 has 14 amino acids. The germline V gene encodes CDR1 PRHDT and CDR2 FYEKMQ (reference sequence). The CDR3 region is CASNQGRGSNEQYF. CDR3 nucleotide sequence: TGTGCCAGCAACCAGGGCAGGGGGTCTAACGAGCAGTACTTC.

The chain has TRBV6-5 and TRBJ2-2, with D uncertain. Trimming shortened V by 8 bases and J by 6 bases, and 13 bases separated the two germline ends. This CDR3 is 13 amino acids long. The germline V gene encodes CDR1 MNHEY and CDR2 SVGAGI. The CDR3 here is CASHTGQSGELFF. CDR3 DNA: TGTGCCAGCCACACGGGCCAGTCCGGGGAGCTGTTTTTT.

The chain combines TRBV7-9 with TRBJ2-7; no clear D gene. Trimming took 5 bases from V and 3 from J, leaving 17 bases between them. CDR3 size: 15 residues. Germline loops: CDR1 SEHNR, CDR2 FQNEAQ (reference sequence). CDR3 nucleotide sequence: TGTGCCAGCAGCCCGATTCGCCAGAGTTACTACGAGCAGTACTTC. Protein: CASSPIRQSYYEQYF.

The genes are TRBV10-3 and TRBJ2-7, with D possibly being TRBD2 (5 bases). In germline, CDR1 is ENHRY, CDR2 SYGVKD. V was clipped by 6 bases and J by 1 base, with 19 bases between them. This CDR3 has 16 amino acids. CDR3 DNA sequence: TGTGCCATCAGCGATACACCGGACTCCAGGTCCTACGAGCAGTACTTC. It translates to CAISDTPDSRSYEQYF.

The V gene is TRBV6-5, the J gene TRBJ2-2, with D uncertain. The CDR3 has 15 residues. Looked up from germline, CDR1 is MNHEY and CDR2 is SVGAGI. The ends were cut back, 6 bases at V and 5 bases at J, with 16 bases in the middle. The CDR3, as DNA: TGTGCCAGCAGCCCGCGCGGCCTAGGGACCGGGGAGCTGTTTTTT. Its protein is CASSPRGLGTGELFF.

The CDR3 DNA sequence: TGCGCCAGCAGCCAAGACCAGAGTATTAACTATGGCTACACCTTC. Translated: CASSQDQSINYGYTF. The rearrangement uses TRBV4-1 and TRBJ1-2; no definite D call. V was shortened by 0 bases and J by 1 base, with 9 bases between the two germline ends. Germline V CDR1 and CDR2: MGHRA, YSYEKL. CDR3 length: 15 amino acids.

V and J are TRBV5-4 and TRBJ2-3, with D maybe TRBD2 (5 bases). There are 13 residues in the CDR3. Germline V gene sequence: CDR1 SGHNT, CDR2 YYREEE (reference sequence). V gave up 4 bases and J gave up 6 bases, with 12 bases separating them. CDR3 bases: TGTGCCAGCAGCCTGTTAGCGTCTGATACGCAGTATTTT. Its translation: CASSLLASDTQYF.

The chain recombines TRBV27 with TRBJ1-1; 8 bases line up with TRBD1. The CDR3 loop spans 13 amino acids. V was clipped by 5 bases and J by 6 bases; unmatched bases: 5. Germline V gene data show CDR1 as MNHEY and CDR2 as SMNVEV (reference sequence). CDR3 loop: CASSPGGSAEAFF. CDR3 in DNA: TGTGCCAGCAGTCCAGGGGGCTCGGCTGAAGCTTTCTTT.

The chain couples TRBV2 to TRBJ2-1; D might be TRBD2 (5 bases). V shed 6 bases and J shed 3 bases, with 18 bases lying between them. The length of the CDR3 is 16 residues. Germline V gene lookup returns CDR1 SNHLY and CDR2 FYNNEI. CDR3: CASRRPEGMNYNEQFF. The CDR3 DNA follows: TGTGCCAGCAGGCGCCCCGAGGGTATGAACTACAATGAGCAGTTCTTC.

This clone was seen a single time. The gene calls are TRBV28 and TRBJ1-4, with unresolved D. The V end was cut by 7 bases, the J end by 8 bases, with 14 bases between. Germline V gene data show CDR1 as MDHEN and CDR2 as SYDVKM. The CDR3 sequence is 13 residues long. The CDR3 protein is CASNKPPSEKLFF. The CDR3 DNA reads as TGTGCCAGCAACAAACCCCCTTCGGAAAAACTGTTTTTT.

J is TRBJ1-1 and V is TRBV2; D not certain. CDR3 length: 16 amino acids. The germline V and J ends were trimmed by 3 bases and 1 base, with 15 bases remaining between them. Germline loops: CDR1 SNHLY, CDR2 FYNNEI. CDR3 in DNA: TGTGCCAGCAGTGAGGCCCTCGGCTGGGGGAACACTGAAGCTTTCTTT. Translating it yields CASSEALGWGNTEAFF. Combining the CDR3 with reference TRBV2 and TRBJ1-1 gives the whole variable domain EPEVTQTPSHQVTQMGQEVILRCVPISNHLYFYWYRQILGQKVEFLVSFYNNEISEKSEIFDDQFSVERPDGSNFTLKIRSTKLEDSAMYFCASSEALGWGNTEAFFGQGTRLTVV.